This TCR beta chain derives from a study of blood T cell repertoires in COVID-19. Study details: COVID-19 samples from acute and convalescent phases originated in the United States, Italy and Spain.

The authors' processing: Amplification with reference gene primers provided the estimates of nucleated cell counts. TCRdb's copy holds only in-frame clones and misses some; the assay was immunoSEQ multiplex PCR. Clone size and V and J calls were adopted from that table, with D and trimming inferred from the DNA. The repertoire has over 250,000 clones, 88% of them found once; the top ten carry just under 1%. This CDR3 has 17 residues. Germline values: CDR1 SGDLS, CDR2 YYNGEE. With 2 bases clipped from V and 5 bases from J, the junction kept 11 bases outside the gene matches. The recovered donors of Cohort 3 showed two negative PCRs, clearance, or symptom resolution.

Sequenced material: PBMCs or T cells enriched from blood (not recorded which). This sequence originates from a woman aged 25 to 39 who had recovered from COVID-19. The genes are TRBV9 and TRBJ1-1; 11 bases align to TRBD1. In nucleotides, the CDR3 is TGTGCCAGCAGCGTCAGTTGGACAGGGGGCTATGGGACTGAAGCTTTCTTT. This codes for CASSVSWTGGYGTEAFF.